This is a list of T cell receptor beta chains from one sample in a study of CXCR3-negative and CXCR3-positive naive CD8 T cells. TCRdb reprocessed the 5' RACE reads and reports one entry per CDR3 protein, with no DNA. Its listing shows roughly 93,000 distinct CDR3 sequences. The specimen sequenced was naive CXCR3+ CD8+ T cells from blood. Receptors were obtained from a human donor in good health. Some clones in this sample may be carry-over from other donors' samples. Each CDR3 is given with its conserved first and last residue.

V,J,CDR3
TRBV4-3,TRBJ2-2,CASSQSGQNLKTPANTGELFF
TRBV7-9,TRBJ1-1,CASTKGGAPEAFF
TRBV12-3/TRBV12-4,TRBJ2-1,CASNNEQGTMSNEQFF
TRBV5-6,TRBJ1-6,CASSFGTGYNSPLHF
TRBV7-9,TRBJ1-1,CASSFKLAEAFF
TRBV6-1,TRBJ1-1,CASSLTGREAFF
TRBV6-5,TRBJ1-1,CASSFTGHKMNTEAFF
TRBV7-3,TRBJ2-5,CASSKAGDEETQYF
TRBV29-1,TRBJ2-6,CSVVGGEANVLTF
TRBV4-2,TRBJ1-5,CASSQGQGEQPQHF
TRBV7-2,TRBJ1-6,CASSLKGQGSSSYNSPLHF
TRBV29-1,TRBJ2-7,CSALILGAGYEQYF
TRBV7-9,TRBJ2-7,CASSLGADAYEQYF
TRBV5-1,TRBJ2-1,CASSWGDEQFF
TRBV12-3/TRBV12-4,TRBJ2-5,CASSLARAPGETQYF
TRBV5-1,TRBJ2-5,CASSLESGWVETQYF
TRBV7-9,TRBJ1-5,CASSLGRQPQHF
TRBV6-4,TRBJ2-2,CASSEWNTGELFF
TRBV27,TRBJ2-7,CASSPQGPYEQYF
TRBV20-1,TRBJ2-1,CSAARGNEQFF
TRBV5-1,TRBJ2-1,CASSLGDISSYNEQFF
TRBV3-2,TRBJ2-7,CASSTDSGVYEQYF
TRBV10-1,TRBJ1-5,CASMLLLNQPQHF
TRBV29-1,TRBJ2-5,CSVEGSEAGWEGTQYF
TRBV29-1,TRBJ2-1,CSVEGTYNEQFF
TRBV20-1,TRBJ2-7,CSATQVTHYEQYF
TRBV5-1,TRBJ2-1,CASSLVVDPEQFF
TRBV7-6,TRBJ2-1,CASSSRQSSYNEQFF